The text below deals with one T cell receptor (beta chain). This sample was taken from a study of CD8 T cells in Susac syndrome. Random hexamers were used to reverse transcribe an amount of about 0.5 to 1 ug RNA. TCRdb recomputed calls from the immunoSEQ multiplex PCR reads with MiXCR, one row per CDR3 protein. This sample yields about 430,000 distinct CDR3 sequences, of which more than 80% are seen a single time; approximately 0.12% belongs to the top ten. Germline V gene sequence: CDR1 ENHRY, CDR2 SYGVKD. V dropped 6 bases and J dropped 6 bases, with 18 bases sitting between them. The CDR3 has 15 amino acids.

The origin of this receptor is a human donor with multiple sclerosis. This rearrangement joins TRBV10-3 to TRBJ2-1; D may be TRBD1 (7 bases). The source material was CD8+ T cells from PBMCs. CDR3 sequence: CAISPDREVVNEQFF. CDR3 sequence (DNA): TGTGCCATCAGCCCCGACAGGGAGGTGGTCAATGAGCAGTTCTTC.